The entry below describes one T cell receptor beta chain. The sample is drawn from a study of blood T cell repertoires in COVID-19. Original handling: It was from reference gene primer amplification that nucleated cell counts were estimated. The repertoire was sequenced with immunoSEQ multiplex PCR; TCRdb's copy has only in-frame clones and lacks some. The D gene and trimming were derived from the DNA, and the V and J assignments and clone size from that table. The sample has a few hundred thousand clones, approximately 91% seen once. Germline V gives CDR1 SNHLY, CDR2 FYNNEI. The CDR3 length is 15 residues. The V and J ends lost 2 bases and 7 bases, in that order; junction bases with no gene match: 5.

What was sequenced was PBMCs or T cells enriched from blood (not recorded which). The V call is TRBV2, the J call TRBJ1-6; TRBD1 matches at 7 bases. The sequence derives from a human donor in a cohort exposed to, infected with or recovered from COVID-19 (not recorded which). The donor label of this sample is uncertain. The CDR3: CASSEQGQNNSPLHF. CDR3 bases: TGTGCCAGCAGTGAACAGGGACAGAACAATTCACCCCTCCACTTT.